This T cell receptor (beta chain) was sequenced for a study of Ad26.COV2.S vaccination and SARS-CoV-2 variants. Overall study: As a participant in COV1001, the donor was in the Ad26.COV2.S trial arm.

Trimming took off 0 bases at V and 0 bases at J, with 18 bases between the two ends. The germline CDR1 and CDR2 sequences are LGHNA and YNFKEQ. The CDR3 is 20 amino acids. Noted treatment: roughly 19 received Ad26.COV2.S at low or high dose, single or two shots; 5 received placebo; per-sample allocation not given. Following the first vaccine or placebo injection, samples were taken on day 63. On this clone: Antigen unknown.

Broader study findings: Vaccine and placebo recipients had similar non-spike TCR breadth.

Generated by immunoSEQ multiplex PCR, the TCRdb table keeps only in-frame clones and is missing some. The data contain some 400,000 clones, roughly 90% of them singletons. The chain joins TRBV4-2 to TRBJ2-6; D not certain. The TCR comes from a person aged 18-60 years who received the Ad26.COV2.S COVID-19 vaccine or a placebo. Sequencing used peripheral blood, obtained in a trial of Ad26.COV2.S vaccine versus placebo. DNA for the CDR3: TGTGCCAGCAGCCAAGATCCACGCCCCACCCCGGGCTCTGGGGCCAACGTCCTGACTTTC. Protein sequence: CASSQDPRPTPGSGANVLTF.